Below are 29 T cell receptor beta chains sequenced from a single sample in a study of Ad26.COV2.S vaccination and SARS-CoV-2 variants. Measured with immunoSEQ multiplex PCR; TCRdb has only the in-frame clones, and not every one. Altogether some 240,000 clones are present, around 85% being singletons, with the ten largest covering roughly 3%. As for treatment: roughly 18 received Ad26.COV2.S at low or high dose, single or two shots; about 5 received placebo; per-sample allocation not given. Sample collection was performed on day 63 after the first vaccine or placebo injection. The sequencing used peripheral blood, collected in a trial of Ad26.COV2.S vaccine versus placebo. These receptors were obtained from a person between 18 and 65 years old who received the Ad26.COV2.S COVID-19 vaccine or a placebo.

The CDR3 sequence is CASSYSSPTVTDTQYF. CDR3 nucleotides: TGTGCCAGCAGTTACTCTTCCCCGACAGTCACAGATACGCAGTATTTT. J is TRBJ2-3 and V is TRBV6-6; maybe TRBD1 (5 bases). Trimming took off 0 bases at V and 2 bases at J, with 12 bases between the two ends. CDR1 MNHNY and CDR2 SVGAGI come from the germline V gene (reference sequence). The CDR3 runs 16 residues.

The chain carries TRBV7-3 and TRBJ2-1; TRBD2 agrees at 8 bases. J gave up 3 bases and V 4 bases, and 5 bases lay outside the gene matches. This CDR3 has 15 amino acids. Germline V gives CDR1 SGHTA, CDR2 FQGTGA. Here the CDR3 DNA reads TGTGCCAGCAGCTCGGGACTAGATAGCTACAATGAGCAGTTCTTC. Its protein product is CASSSGLDSYNEQFF. Drawing the rest from reference TRBV7-3 and TRBJ2-1, the complete variable domain is GAGVSQTPSNKVTEKGKYVELRCDPISGHTALYWYRQSLGQGPEFLIYFQGTGAADDSGLPNDRFFAVRPEGSVSTLKIQRTERGDSAVYLCASSSGLDSYNEQFFGPGTRLTVL.

The chain has TRBV18 and TRBJ1-5; D might be TRBD1 (5 bases). Trimming left V 1 base short and J 0 bases short, with 7 bases between. There are 15 residues in the CDR3. CDR1 KGHSH and CDR2 LQKENI come from the germline V gene. CDR3 region: CASSPQQDSNQPQHF. In nucleotides, the CDR3 is TGTGCCAGCTCACCACAACAGGATAGCAATCAGCCCCAGCATTTT.

The chain carries TRBV11-2 and TRBJ2-3; D uncertain. The V gene lost 1 base and the J gene lost 6 bases, with 11 bases spanning the gap. The CDR3 loop spans 14 amino acids. Germline CDR1 SGHAT, CDR2 FQNNGV. The DNA of the CDR3 is TGTGCCAGCAGCTTAGGAAGGGCAAGTGATACGCAGTATTTT. This encodes CASSLGRASDTQYF. Full variable domain (missing parts from reference TRBV11-2 and TRBJ2-3): EAGVAQSPRYKIIEKRQSVAFWCNPISGHATLYWYQQILGQGPKLLIQFQNNGVVDDSQLPKDRFSAERLKGVDSTLKIQPAKLEDSAVYLCASSLGRASDTQYFGPGTRLTVL.

The genes are TRBV24-1 and TRBJ1-5; D is unresolved. V was shortened by 4 bases and J by 5 bases, with 8 bases between the two germline ends. Germline CDR1 reads KGHDR; CDR2 reads SFDVKD. There are 13 residues in the CDR3. The CDR3, as DNA: TGTGCCACCAGTGAGTCTGATTATCAGCCCCAGCATTTT. Amino acids: CATSESDYQPQHF.

This rearrangement joins TRBV27 to TRBJ2-1; 12 positions agree with TRBD2. CDR1 MNHEY and CDR2 SMNVEV come from the germline V gene (reference sequence). This CDR3 is 17 amino acids long. V was pared by 5 bases and J by 4 bases, with 9 bases of the junction left unmatched. CDR3 DNA sequence: TGTGCCAGCAGTAGGCTAGCGGGGGGGCAGGGATACAATGAGCAGTTCTTC. It yields the protein CASSRLAGGQGYNEQFF.

This chain uses TRBV5-6 with TRBJ1-3; D gene ambiguous. V was trimmed by 1 base and J by 0 bases, leaving 11 bases between them. The CDR3 is 16 amino acids. The germline V gene has CDR1 SGHDT and CDR2 YYEEEE. This chain's CDR3 is CASSLYRGNSGNTIYF. The CDR3 nucleotides are TGTGCCAGCAGCTTGTACCGCGGAAACTCTGGAAACACCATATATTTT.

This rearrangement joins TRBV6-5 to TRBJ1-6, with D tentatively TRBD1 (6 bases). V lost 5 bases and J 7 bases, leaving 15 bases between the germline ends. The CDR3 sequence is 15 residues long. Germline CDR1 is MNHEY and CDR2 is SVGAGI. The CDR3 region has the DNA TGTGCCAGCAGTCGGGACGGCCAGGGGAATTCACCCCTCCACTTT. Translating it yields CASSRDGQGNSPLHF.

This chain uses TRBV10-1 with TRBJ2-7, with TRBD1 matching 8 bases. The J segment lost 2 bases and the V segment lost 8 bases, leaving 2 bases of the junction unmatched. In germline, CDR1 is WNHNN, CDR2 SYGVQD (reference sequence). The CDR3 length is 12 residues. The CDR3 loop reads CASPDRAYEQYV. The CDR3 bases are TGCGCCAGCCCGGACAGGGCCTACGAGCAGTACGTC.

Here the CDR3 DNA reads TGCGCCAGCAGGTTCGGGGGGCTGTTCACAGATACGCAGTATTTT. It codes for CASRFGGLFTDTQYF. This chain links TRBV5-1 with TRBJ2-3, with TRBD2 as a possible D gene (7 bases). Germline values: CDR1 SGHRS, CDR2 YFSETQ. V was shortened by 5 bases and J by 2 bases, with 15 bases between the two germline ends. The CDR3 extends over 15 amino acids.

J is TRBJ1-4 and V is TRBV7-2; D unclear. This CDR3 comprises 14 residues. V shed 5 bases and J shed 8 bases, with 15 bases lying between them. Germline CDR1 reads SGHTA; CDR2 reads FQGNSA. The CDR3 loop is CASSPATIREKLFF. The DNA of the CDR3 is TGTGCCAGCAGCCCAGCGACAATCCGGGAAAAACTGTTTTTT. The full variable domain, its missing parts supplied by reference TRBV7-2 and TRBJ1-4, is GAGVSQSPSNKVTEKGKDVELRCDPISGHTALYWYRQSLGQGLEFLIYFQGNSAPDKSGLPSDRFSAERTGGSVSTLTIQRTQQEDSAVYLCASSPATIREKLFFGSGTQLSVL.

The rearrangement joins TRBV30 to TRBJ1-2, with D tentatively TRBD1 (6 bases). There are 14 residues in the CDR3. From germline, CDR1 is GTSNPN and CDR2 SVGIG (reference sequence). V lost 0 bases and J 2 bases, leaving 10 bases between the germline ends. In DNA, the CDR3 is TGTGCCTGGAGTGTGTACAGGGAAAACTATGGCTACACCTTC. This gives the protein CAWSVYRENYGYTF. The complete variable domain, with remaining parts taken from reference TRBV30 and TRBJ1-2, reads SQTIHQWPATLVQPVGSPLSLECTVEGTSNPNLYWYRQAAGRGLQLLFYSVGIGQISSEVPQNLSASRPQDRQFILSSKKLLLSDSGFYLCAWSVYRENYGYTFGSGTRLTVV.

This clone was detected only a few times. This chain links TRBV27 with TRBJ2-2; TRBD2 agrees at 12 bases. This CDR3 is 17 amino acids long. V was clipped by 2 bases and J by 4 bases; unmatched bases: 5. The germline CDR1 and CDR2 sequences are MNHEY and SMNVEV (reference sequence). The CDR3 DNA sequence: TGTGCCAGCAGTTTACTGCTAGCGGGAGGGCGCACCGGGGAGCTGTTTTTT. This encodes CASSLLLAGGRTGELFF.

The J gene is TRBJ1-4, the V gene TRBV14; D not resolved. The CDR3 sequence is 13 residues long. Germline loops: CDR1 SGHDN, CDR2 FVKESK. V was trimmed by 5 bases and J by 6 bases, leaving 10 bases between them. CDR3 amino acids: CASSNYRDEKLFF. CDR3 DNA: TGTGCCAGCAGCAACTACCGGGATGAAAAACTGTTTTTT.

This rearrangement joins TRBV29-1 to TRBJ2-5; D unresolved. Germline lookup yields CDR1 SQVTM and CDR2 ANQGSEA. V lost 3 bases and J lost 5, with 7 bases in between. This CDR3 spans 11 amino acids. CDR3 residues: CSVELGETQYF. The CDR3, as DNA: TGCAGCGTTGAGCTTGGGGAGACCCAGTACTTC.

This clone was observed at least ten times. The chain links TRBV19 to TRBJ2-3; 13 nucleotides line up with TRBD2. V shed 4 bases, J shed 1 base, and the junction held 2 bases outside the gene matches. The CDR3 sequence is 16 residues long. CDR1 and CDR2 (germline): LNHDA, SQIVND (reference sequence). CDR3 bases: TGTGCCAGTAGTAAGGGACTAGCGGGGCGCACAGATACGCAGTATTTT. This encodes CASSKGLAGRTDTQYF. Combining the CDR3 with reference TRBV19 and TRBJ2-3 gives the whole variable domain DGGITQSPKYLFRKEGQNVTLSCEQNLNHDAMYWYRQDPGQGLRLIYYSQIVNDFQKGDIAEGYSVSREKKESFPLTVTSAQKNPTAFYLCASSKGLAGRTDTQYFGPGTRLTVL.

This sequence joins TRBV7-9 and TRBJ1-1; D possibly corresponds to TRBD1 (6 bases). From germline, CDR1 is SEHNR and CDR2 FQNEAQ (reference sequence). Between the trimmed V and J ends, which lost 2 bases and 1 base, there was a span of 8 bases. CDR3 length: 14 residues. This CDR3 reads CASSLTGQNTEAFF. CDR3 nucleotide sequence: TGTGCCAGCAGCTTAACAGGGCAGAACACTGAAGCTTTCTTT.

This rearrangement joins TRBV7-9 to TRBJ1-2; 8 nucleotides line up with TRBD1. CDR1 is SEHNR, CDR2 FQNEAQ, per germline (reference sequence). This CDR3 has 12 amino acids. V gave up 11 bases and J gave up 8 bases; unmatched junction bases: 10. CDR3 in amino acids: CAGQQGDQGYTF. In nucleotides, the CDR3 is TGTGCCGGTCAACAGGGGGACCAAGGCTACACCTTC.

The chain joins TRBV9 to TRBJ2-5; D is perhaps TRBD1 (5 bases). From germline, CDR1 is SGDLS and CDR2 YYNGEE. The CDR3 length is 15 residues. Trimming removed 4 bases at V and 1 base at J, with 14 bases between. CDR3: CASSPRQSSQETQYF. The CDR3 region has the DNA TGTGCCAGCAGCCCAAGACAGTCCTCCCAAGAGACCCAGTACTTC.

This clone was counted a few times. This chain links TRBV7-9 with TRBJ1-6, with D possibly TRBD1 on 5 matching bases. This CDR3 has 12 amino acids. Per the germline V gene, CDR1 is SEHNR and CDR2 is FQNEAQ (reference sequence). V lost 3 bases and J 14 bases, leaving 11 bases between the germline ends. CDR3 DNA sequence: TGTGCCAGCAGCTTTGGGGGGGGTACCCTCCACTTT. Its protein product is CASSFGGGTLHF.

The gene calls are TRBV7-2 and TRBJ1-2; D uncertain. Trimming took 1 base from V and 8 from J, leaving 8 bases between them. Germline-derived CDR1 and CDR2 are SGHTA and FQGNSA. The CDR3 extends over 12 amino acids. Here the CDR3 DNA reads TGTGCCAGCAGCTTAGATATCCAGGGCTACACCTTC. This gives the protein CASSLDIQGYTF.

This chain joins TRBV5-1 and TRBJ1-4; D perhaps matches TRBD1 (6 bases). Germline CDR1 is SGHRS and CDR2 is YFSETQ. V gave up 6 bases and J gave up 4 bases, with 19 bases separating them. This CDR3 has 16 amino acids. CDR3 bases: TGCGCCAGCAACGGTAAAAAGGGGGGGTTTAATGAAAAACTGTTTTTT. This sequence encodes CASNGKKGGFNEKLFF.

This clone appeared a few times. The rearrangement uses TRBV6-5 and TRBJ2-1; TRBD1 is a possible D gene (5 bases). From germline, CDR1 is MNHEY and CDR2 SVGAGI. The CDR3 runs to 12 residues. Trimming left V 5 bases short and J 7 bases short, with 9 bases between. CDR3 loop: CASSPQGNEQFF. Written as DNA, the CDR3 is TGTGCCAGCAGTCCTCAGGGAAATGAGCAGTTCTTC.

The chain combines TRBV4-3 with TRBJ2-1; 9 nucleotides align to TRBD2. The V and J ends lost 1 base and 9 bases, in that order; junction bases with no gene match: 10. This CDR3 is built from 16 residues. The germline gives CDR1 LGHNA, CDR2 YSLEER. The CDR3 region is CASSQGFSGRNSEQFF. The CDR3 bases are TGCGCCAGCAGCCAAGGTTTTAGCGGGAGAAATAGTGAGCAGTTCTTC.

V and J are TRBV5-6 and TRBJ1-6; D might be TRBD1 (6 bases). V lost 0 bases and J lost 9, with 19 bases in between. The V gene's germline CDR1 is SGHDT and CDR2 YYEEEE. This CDR3 has 17 residues. The CDR3 region has the DNA TGTGCCAGCAGCTTGGGATCCGCCACAGGGCTTGGTTCACCCCTCCACTTT. This gives the protein CASSLGSATGLGSPLHF. The variable domain in full, with the rest retrieved from reference TRBV5-6 and TRBJ1-6, is DAGVTQSPTHLIKTRGQQVTLRCSPKSGHDTVSWYQQALGQGPQFIFQYYEEEERQRGNFPDRFSGHQFPNYSSELNVNALLLGDSALYLCASSLGSATGLGSPLHFGNGTRLTVT.

The chain employs TRBV6-1 and TRBJ1-6, with a tentative D call TRBD1 (6 bases). This CDR3 has 16 residues. Germline loops: CDR1 MNHNS, CDR2 SASEGT. Deletions cut 6 bases from V and 4 bases from J, with 16 bases between. The CDR3 DNA reads as TGTGCCAGCAGAGAATCGACAGGCTCTTATAATTCACCCCTCCACTTT. Its protein is CASRESTGSYNSPLHF.

The V gene is TRBV10-2, the J gene TRBJ2-7; the match to TRBD2 covers 7 bases. This CDR3 is 14 amino acids long. From germline, CDR1 is WSHSY and CDR2 SAAADI. V lost 7 bases to trimming and J lost 4 bases; unmatched junction nucleotides: 10. The CDR3 coding sequence is TGCGCCAGCATGAGAGCGGGAATCGGGTACGAGCAGTACGTC. Translation gives CASMRAGIGYEQYV.

The table lists this clone with a few counts. The chain couples TRBV11-3 to TRBJ2-1; TRBD2 aligns across 13 bases. In germline, CDR1 is SGHNT, CDR2 YENEEA. This CDR3 contains 14 residues. Unmatched junction bases numbered 5, after V lost 5 bases and J lost 10 bases. CDR3 in amino acids: CASSPEGLAGEQFF. CDR3 coding DNA: TGTGCCAGCAGCCCGGAGGGACTAGCGGGGGAGCAGTTCTTC.

This clone occurred a few times. The V and J genes are TRBV6-1 and TRBJ1-5; D unclear. Between the trimmed V and J ends, which lost 4 bases and 2 bases, there was a span of 15 bases. CDR1 is MNHNS and CDR2 is SASEGT in the germline V gene. This CDR3 has 16 residues. The CDR3 spells CASSVGRALGNQPQHF. CDR3 nucleotides: TGTGCCAGCAGTGTAGGACGGGCCTTGGGCAATCAGCCCCAGCATTTT.